This TCR beta chain emerged from a study of blood T cell repertoires in COVID-19. Study-wide context: The United States, Italy and Spain were the sources of the acute and convalescent COVID-19 samples. In each case, the material was cDNA or gDNA derived from T cells, B-cell-depleted T cells, or PBMCs.

This CDR3 region has 11 residues. CDR1 is SGHNT, CDR2 YENEEA, per germline. V lost 5 bases and J lost 11, with 9 bases in between. Original handling: Reference gene primer amplification in the assay estimated nucleated cell counts. Profiling relied on immunoSEQ multiplex PCR, and the TCRdb table lists in-frame clones only, not all of them. Clone size and the V and J calls come from that table; the DNA yielded D and trimming. The table shows 150,000 to 190,000 clones, with 76% occurring only once. Sequenced sample: peripheral blood. The receptor was isolated from an elderly woman with acute or convalescent COVID-19. The rearrangement uses TRBV11-3 and TRBJ1-4; D remains unclear. In nucleotides, the CDR3 is TGTGCCAGCAGCCCCCGGGAGAAACTGTTTTTT. Amino acid sequence: CASSPREKLFF.